What follows are 27 T cell receptor beta chains derived from one specimen sequenced in a study of blood T cells in healthy people across ages. A J-beta primer mix and a sample-barcoded 5' primer were used in a second PCR of about 7 to 12 cycles. TCRdb re-analysed the 5' RACE reads in MiXCR, keeping a single row per CDR3 protein. The sample has about 900,000 distinct CDR3 sequences; approximately 49% are singletons. Source material: blood. These receptors were collected from a man younger than 40 in good health.

The chain uses TRBV20-1 and TRBJ2-7; D not certain. V dropped 4 bases and J dropped 3 bases, with 7 bases sitting between them. Germline loops: CDR1 DFQATT, CDR2 SNEGSKA (reference sequence). The CDR3 is made up of 11 amino acids. The CDR3 bases are TGCAGTGCTAATGCGAACTACGAGCAGTACTTC. Its translation: CSANANYEQYF.

This clonotype was recorded only once. The chain joins TRBV4-1 to TRBJ2-5, with D possibly being TRBD2 (5 bases). The CDR3 totals 15 residues. Between the trimmed V and J ends, which lost 0 bases and 11 bases, there was a span of 19 bases. Germline V gene lookup returns CDR1 MGHRA and CDR2 YSYEKL. DNA of the CDR3: TGCGCCAGCAGCCAAGAGGCGACTCGGGGTTCGCAGCAGTACTTC. It is translated as CASSQEATRGSQQYF.

This chain links TRBV12-3 or TRBV12-4 with TRBJ2-2, with a possible D match to TRBD1 (6 bases). This CDR3 comprises 15 residues. The V end was cut by 5 bases, the J end by 7 bases, with 17 bases between. CDR3: CASSRGQTWGGELFF. The CDR3 DNA is TGTGCCAGCAGTCGCGGACAGACCTGGGGCGGGGAGCTGTTTTTT.

This clonotype was observed a few times. This chain connects TRBV5-1 to TRBJ2-1, with 11 nucleotides matching TRBD1. Germline loops: CDR1 SGHRS, CDR2 YFSETQ. With V trimmed by 1 base and J by 8 bases, 8 bases remained unmatched. The CDR3 is 16 amino acids. The DNA of the CDR3 is TGCGCCAGCAGCTTGAGCCCAGGACAGGGGGCCTATGAGCAGTTCTTC. It translates to CASSLSPGQGAYEQFF. Looking up the rest from reference TRBV5-1 and TRBJ2-1 gives the full variable domain: KAGVTQTPRYLIKTRGQQVTLSCSPISGHRSVSWYQQTPGQGLQFLFEYFSETQRNKGNFPGRFSGRQFSNSRSEMNVSTLELGDSALYLCASSLSPGQGAYEQFFGPGTRLTVL.

This chain joins TRBV21-1 and TRBJ2-1; the table's TRBD2 call for D was not verified on the DNA. TRBV21-1 counts as a pseudogene. This CDR3 region has 16 residues. The CDR3 DNA sequence: TGTGCCAGCAGCAAGGAAGCGGGACCCCCGTGCGATGAGCAGTTCTTC. Translation: CASSKEAGPPCDEQFF.

As regards this clonotype: A much larger clonotype is one base distant, so this may be a read error. The chain recombines TRBV6-1 with TRBJ2-1; TRBD1 matches 7 bases. Germline CDR1 and CDR2: MNHNS and SASEGT. This CDR3 region has 17 residues. Here the CDR3 reads CASRKTAAGTENKEQFF. DNA of the CDR3: TGTGCCAGCAGAAAAACTGCGGCCGGGACAGAAAACAAGGAGCAGTTCTTC.

The sample holds one count of this clonotype. A read error may account for a junction end that differs from germline. The chain recombines TRBV7-7 with TRBJ1-6; D gene ambiguous. CDR3 length: 15 amino acids. The germline CDR1 and CDR2 sequences are SSHAT and FNYEAQ (reference sequence). CDR3 loop: CASSPPGIWNSPLHF. In DNA, the CDR3 is TGTGCTAGCAGCCCGCCCGGGATCTGGAATTCACCCCTCCACTTT.

This chain uses TRBV12-3 or TRBV12-4 with TRBJ2-7, with D unresolved. The CDR3 length is 17 residues. V gave up 5 bases and J gave up 3 bases, with 23 bases separating them. CDR3 loop: CASSNKIRMGTIYEQYF. The CDR3 DNA reads as TGTGCCAGCAGTAACAAGATCCGGATGGGAACGATCTACGAGCAGTACTTC.

V gene TRBV4-2 combines with J gene TRBJ1-2; TRBD1 might be the D (5 bases). The length of the CDR3 is 16 residues. V shed 1 base and J shed 7 bases, with 19 bases lying between them. Germline CDR1 and CDR2: LGHNA and YNFKEQ. The CDR3 reads CASSQVGERGVSGYTF. The CDR3 nucleotides read TGTGCCAGCAGCCAAGTAGGGGAAAGGGGAGTATCTGGCTACACCTTC.

The rearrangement joins TRBV7-9 to TRBJ2-5; D is perhaps TRBD1 (6 bases). The DNA matches TRBJ2-7 better at its end, which makes the J call doubtful. CDR1 and CDR2 (germline): SEHNR, FQNEAQ (reference sequence). The CDR3 loop spans 13 amino acids. The CDR3 sequence is CASSLPGHDEQYF. The CDR3 DNA reads TGTGCCAGCAGCTTACCGGGACACGACGAGCAGTACTTC.

V and J are TRBV4-1 and TRBJ1-2; TRBD1 matches at 8 bases. The CDR3 has 15 residues. V gave up 0 bases and J gave up 7 bases; unmatched junction bases: 7. Germline V gene lookup returns CDR1 MGHRA and CDR2 YSYEKL. In DNA, the CDR3 is TGCGCCAGCAGCCAAGAAGGACAGGGATCGTTTGGCTACACCTTC. It yields the protein CASSQEGQGSFGYTF.

V is TRBV12-3 or TRBV12-4 and J is TRBJ2-7; tentatively, D is TRBD1 (6 bases). The CDR3 contains 13 residues. The V and J ends lost 10 bases and 3 bases respectively, with 16 bases between them. Written as DNA, the CDR3 is TGTGCCATCTCCCCTGGCAGGGGCTACGAGCAGTACTTC. This encodes CAISPGRGYEQYF.

This clonotype appeared a few times. The chain links TRBV29-1 to TRBJ2-4, with D perhaps being TRBD1 or TRBD2 (5 bases each). Trimming took off 6 bases at V and 5 bases at J, with 14 bases between the two ends. There are 13 residues in the CDR3. Germline V gene sequence: CDR1 SQVTM, CDR2 ANQGSEA. The CDR3 here is CSVVKPGQNIQYF. The CDR3 DNA is TGCAGCGTCGTAAAACCGGGACAAAACATTCAGTACTTC.

The chain joins TRBV7-9 to TRBJ2-7; D remains unclear. The germline V gene encodes CDR1 SEHNR and CDR2 FQNEAQ (reference sequence). This CDR3 has 14 residues. V lost 2 bases to trimming and J lost 5 bases, with 13 bases between them. The chain's CDR3 is CASSLSRTVDEQYF. CDR3 nucleotide sequence: TGTGCCAGCAGCTTAAGCCGGACGGTCGACGAGCAGTACTTC.

This clonotype was seen more than once but under ten times. V usage is TRBV18 and J usage is TRBJ1-1, with D unclear. Looked up from germline, CDR1 is KGHSH and CDR2 is LQKENI. The germline V and J ends were trimmed by 2 bases and 1 base, with 8 bases remaining between them. The CDR3 is 14 residues long. CDR3 DNA: TGTGCCAGCTCACCAAACGGGCCGAACACTGAAGCTTTCTTT. Amino acid sequence: CASSPNGPNTEAFF.

This sequence joins TRBV7-2 and TRBJ2-4, with 11 bases that match TRBD1. The CDR3 runs 15 residues. Per germline, CDR1 SGHTA and CDR2 FQGNSA. V gave up 5 bases and J gave up 4 bases; unmatched junction bases: 4. In DNA form, the CDR3 reads TGTGCCAGCAGCGCGGACAGGGGGCTGAAAAACATTCAGTACTTC. Its protein product is CASSADRGLKNIQYF.

The V gene is TRBV6-2 or TRBV6-3, the J gene TRBJ2-7, with TRBD1 matching 9 bases. From germline, CDR1 is MNHEY and CDR2 SVGEGT. Trimming removed 2 bases from V and 3 bases from J; junction bases left unmatched: 5. The CDR3 is 15 residues long. The CDR3 sequence is CASSYIVGQGYEQYF. CDR3 sequence (DNA): TGTGCCAGCAGTTACATCGTGGGACAGGGCTACGAGCAGTACTTC.

Worth noting for this clonotype: A read error may explain this, as a much larger clone is one base away. The chain links TRBV6-2 or TRBV6-3 to TRBJ2-7, with a tentative D call TRBD2 (6 bases). The V gene's germline CDR1 is MNHEY and CDR2 SVGEGT. Deletions cut 5 bases from V and 0 bases from J, with 17 bases between. The CDR3 consists of 16 residues. CDR3 nucleotide sequence: TGTGCCAGCAGTCACGTCCGGGGGAATTCCTCCTACGAGCAGTACTTC. As protein: CASSHVRGNSSYEQYF.

The chain carries TRBV24-1 and TRBJ1-2; tentative D call: TRBD1 (6 bases). CDR3 size: 14 residues. V was pared by 6 bases and J by 2 bases, with 12 bases between. Germline V lookup: CDR1 KGHDR, CDR2 SFDVKD. CDR3 amino acids: CATSPGTLNYGYTF. CDR3 in DNA: TGTGCCACCAGTCCCGGGACACTCAACTATGGCTACACCTTC.

The rearrangement uses TRBV29-1 and TRBJ2-7, with TRBD1 identical over 7 bases. V lost 7 bases, J lost 1 base, and 7 bases stayed unmatched. CDR3 length: 13 residues. Germline V gives CDR1 SQVTM, CDR2 ANQGSEA. As DNA, the CDR3 is TGCAGCGCAGAGGACAGGCTTTCCTACGAGCAGTACTTC. Protein product: CSAEDRLSYEQYF.

This clonotype came up a few times. The V and J genes are TRBV4-2 and TRBJ2-4, with 12 bases fitting TRBD1. The V gene end was trimmed by 1 base and the J gene end by 5 bases; junction bases not matched to a gene: 6. The germline CDR1 and CDR2 sequences are LGHNA and YNFKEQ. The CDR3 extends over 17 amino acids. CDR3 in amino acids: CASSQVPGTGGENIQYF. DNA for the CDR3: TGTGCCAGCAGCCAAGTCCCTGGGACAGGGGGCGAAAACATTCAGTACTTC.

This CDR3 reads CSARTGFNQPQHF. Here the CDR3 DNA reads TGCAGTGCTCGGACAGGTTTCAATCAGCCCCAGCATTTT. The V call is TRBV20-1, the J call TRBJ1-5; 7 bases agree with TRBD1. In germline, CDR1 is DFQATT, CDR2 SNEGSKA (reference sequence). CDR3 length equals 13 residues. Trimming at V came to 5 bases and at J to 3 bases, leaving 4 bases not matched to a gene.

The rearrangement uses TRBV29-1 and TRBJ2-5; 8 nucleotides align to TRBD1. The DNA end is a closer match to TRBJ2-7, so the J assignment may be wrong. Per germline, CDR1 SQVTM and CDR2 ANQGSEA. The CDR3 length is 13 residues. This CDR3 reads CSVDGQGLYEQYV. The CDR3 bases are TGCAGCGTGGACGGACAGGGCCTCTACGAGCAGTACGTC.

The chain joins TRBV15 to TRBJ1-4, with D possibly matching TRBD1 (6 bases). Germline CDR1 reads LNHNV; CDR2 reads YYDKDF (reference sequence). The CDR3 covers 17 residues. Trimming pared 5 bases from V and 7 bases from J, leaving 23 bases between. CDR3 in amino acids: CATSGSRVGAVGEKLFF. For the CDR3, the DNA is TGTGCCACCAGCGGGTCCCGTGTGGGGGCGGTTGGTGAAAAACTGTTTTTT.

This clonotype came up a few times. The chain employs TRBV11-2 and TRBJ2-3; the D is unclear. The CDR3 has 15 amino acids. V gave up 0 bases and J gave up 0 bases, with 7 bases separating them. Germline CDR1 is SGHAT and CDR2 is FQNNGV. CDR3 nucleotide sequence: TGTGCCAGCAGCTTAGATCACGCGAGCACAGATACGCAGTATTTT. Encoded protein: CASSLDHASTDTQYF.

This clonotype was recorded many times. V usage is TRBV29-1 and J usage is TRBJ2-3; possible D gene TRBD1, 6 bases. V was pared by 2 bases and J by 0 bases, with 6 bases between. CDR1 and CDR2 (germline): SQVTM, ANQGSEA. The CDR3 contains 13 residues. The CDR3 nucleotides are TGCAGCGTTGAAACAGGGAGCACAGATACGCAGTATTTT. Translating gives CSVETGSTDTQYF.

This clonotype has just one count. The gene calls are TRBV27 and TRBJ2-7; the D gene could be TRBD1 or TRBD2 (5 bases each). The V and J ends lost 1 base and 2 bases respectively, with 12 bases between them. This CDR3 has 15 amino acids. Germline values: CDR1 MNHEY, CDR2 SMNVEV (reference sequence). This CDR3 reads CASSLLGTAAYEQYF. CDR3 coding DNA: TGTGCCAGCAGTTTATTAGGGACGGCTGCCTACGAGCAGTACTTC.